Listed below are T cell receptor beta chains from one sample, sequenced in a study of T cell responses to AZD1222 COVID-19 vaccine. Data came from immunoSEQ multiplex PCR; TCRdb stores just in-frame clones and leaves some out. The top ten clones hold roughly an eighth of a sample with about 130,000 clones, 86% of them seen once. The starting material was peripheral blood, obtained on day 0 of AZD1222 vaccination. The receptors here all came from an adult in good health. Each CDR3 is given with its conserved first and last residue.

cdr3_aa: CAWSVQSPDTQYF
v_call: TRBV30
j_call: TRBJ2-3

cdr3_aa: CASSTRFNQPQHF
v_call: TRBV19
j_call: TRBJ1-5

cdr3_aa: CASRPDREGYNSPLHF
v_call: TRBV7-8
j_call: TRBJ1-6

cdr3_aa: CASSLNGGALYNEQFF
v_call: TRBV11-3
j_call: TRBJ2-1

cdr3_aa: CASSNRGSIPGELFF
v_call: TRBV27
j_call: TRBJ2-2

cdr3_aa: CASSDRPTSYEQYF
v_call: TRBV6-4
j_call: TRBJ2-7

cdr3_aa: CASRRSANTEAFF
v_call: TRBV4-1
j_call: TRBJ1-1

cdr3_aa: CASSWTLTGLSYEQYF
v_call: TRBV5-1
j_call: TRBJ2-7

cdr3_aa: CASSGQTTRGTQYF
v_call: TRBV19
j_call: TRBJ2-3

cdr3_aa: CSVVWAGGYEQYF
v_call: TRBV29-1
j_call: TRBJ2-7

cdr3_aa: CASSARGRMNTEAFF
v_call: TRBV9
j_call: TRBJ1-1

cdr3_aa: CASSQGGGNEQFF
v_call: TRBV19
j_call: TRBJ2-1

cdr3_aa: CASSESSGGYNEQFF
v_call: TRBV25-1
j_call: TRBJ2-1

cdr3_aa: CASSLGTDTQYF
v_call: TRBV11-2
j_call: TRBJ2-3

cdr3_aa: CASTEGISSNQPQHF
v_call: TRBV6-5
j_call: TRBJ1-5

cdr3_aa: CASSEKEGNTEAFF
v_call: TRBV6-4
j_call: TRBJ1-1

cdr3_aa: CASSLDRGSWYGYTF
v_call: TRBV5-1
j_call: TRBJ1-2

cdr3_aa: CASSGGQGSGEKLFF
v_call: TRBV5-1
j_call: TRBJ1-4

cdr3_aa: CASSQDLLAGNQETQYF
v_call: TRBV4-3
j_call: TRBJ2-5

cdr3_aa: CASSRGRETEAFF
v_call: TRBV3-1/TRBV3-2
j_call: TRBJ1-1

cdr3_aa: CASSQTSGRSYEQYF
v_call: TRBV2
j_call: TRBJ2-7

cdr3_aa: CASSPRTGTNEKLFF
v_call: TRBV21-1
j_call: TRBJ1-4

cdr3_aa: CASRTGDQATQYF
v_call: TRBV6-5
j_call: TRBJ2-5

cdr3_aa: CASSGPTAGGPSYNEQFF
v_call: TRBV9
j_call: TRBJ2-1

cdr3_aa: CASSTWDGSSGEAFF
v_call: TRBV11-2
j_call: TRBJ1-1

cdr3_aa: CASSIQENYGYTF
v_call: TRBV19
j_call: TRBJ1-2

cdr3_aa: CASSMRSGGLGEQYF
v_call: TRBV19
j_call: TRBJ2-7

cdr3_aa: CASSLGSGASTDTQYF
v_call: TRBV5-1
j_call: TRBJ2-3

cdr3_aa: CASSITGGGNQPQHF
v_call: TRBV28
j_call: TRBJ1-5

cdr3_aa: CASSQGSDQPQHF
v_call: TRBV18
j_call: TRBJ1-5

cdr3_aa: CASSLDRGDGYTF
v_call: TRBV2
j_call: TRBJ1-2

cdr3_aa: CAISESQGGAQPQHF
v_call: TRBV10-3
j_call: TRBJ1-5

cdr3_aa: CASIAHGSTEAFF
v_call: TRBV27
j_call: TRBJ1-1

cdr3_aa: CASSELAGGLTGELFF
v_call: TRBV5-1
j_call: TRBJ2-2

cdr3_aa: CASSFDGTGGNYGYTF
v_call: TRBV7-2
j_call: TRBJ1-2

cdr3_aa: CARSWTGGFGPQHF
v_call: TRBV5-3
j_call: TRBJ1-5

cdr3_aa: CASMGGRAEAFF
v_call: TRBV19
j_call: TRBJ1-1

cdr3_aa: CATSRKSTSSEAFF
v_call: TRBV15
j_call: TRBJ1-1

cdr3_aa: CASSLEFDGYTF
v_call: TRBV7-9
j_call: TRBJ1-2

cdr3_aa: CASSQARDQPQHF
v_call: TRBV4-3
j_call: TRBJ1-5

cdr3_aa: CASSHHEAFF
v_call: TRBV28
j_call: TRBJ1-1

cdr3_aa: CASSRPDRPEKLFF
v_call: TRBV5-4
j_call: TRBJ1-4

cdr3_aa: CASRPDSSTDTQYF
v_call: TRBV5-1
j_call: TRBJ2-3

cdr3_aa: CASSDRDSYGYTF
v_call: TRBV18
j_call: TRBJ1-2

cdr3_aa: CASSPGQQETQYF
v_call: TRBV18
j_call: TRBJ2-5

cdr3_aa: CASSEGLAGGRRWADTQYF
v_call: TRBV5-4
j_call: TRBJ2-3

cdr3_aa: CASSLGGQVSYEQYF
v_call: TRBV5-1
j_call: TRBJ2-7

cdr3_aa: CASRPDAATNEKLFF
v_call: TRBV6-5
j_call: TRBJ1-4

cdr3_aa: CAISENTEAFF
v_call: TRBV10-3
j_call: TRBJ1-1

cdr3_aa: CASRRGTNEKLFF
v_call: TRBV5-4
j_call: TRBJ1-4

cdr3_aa: CAVPGHVGTMNTEAFF
v_call: TRBV28
j_call: TRBJ1-1

cdr3_aa: CATSDPGQGATGELFF
v_call: TRBV24-1
j_call: TRBJ2-2

cdr3_aa: CASSFLSSALSEAFF
v_call: TRBV5-1
j_call: TRBJ1-1